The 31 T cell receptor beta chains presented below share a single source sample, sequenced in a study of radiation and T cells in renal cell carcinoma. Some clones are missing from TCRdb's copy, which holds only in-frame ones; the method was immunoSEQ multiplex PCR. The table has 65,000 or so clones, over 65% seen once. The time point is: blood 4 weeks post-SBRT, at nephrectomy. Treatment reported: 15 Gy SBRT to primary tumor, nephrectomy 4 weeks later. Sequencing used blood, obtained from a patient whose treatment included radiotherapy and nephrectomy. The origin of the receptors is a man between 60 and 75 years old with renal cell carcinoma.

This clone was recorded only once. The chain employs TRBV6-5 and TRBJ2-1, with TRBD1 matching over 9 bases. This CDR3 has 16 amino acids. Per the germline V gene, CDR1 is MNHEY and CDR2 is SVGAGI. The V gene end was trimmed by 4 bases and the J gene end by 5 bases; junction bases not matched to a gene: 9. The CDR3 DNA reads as TGTGCCAGCAGTTCATACCGACAGGGGGACAACAATGAGCAGTTCTTC. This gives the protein CASSSYRQGDNNEQFF.

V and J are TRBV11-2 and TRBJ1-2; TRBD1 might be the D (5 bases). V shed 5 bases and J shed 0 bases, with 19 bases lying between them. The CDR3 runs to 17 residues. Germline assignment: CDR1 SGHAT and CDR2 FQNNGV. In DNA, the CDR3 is TGTGCCAGCAGCACCCTCCGTGGGGGAGTTCCTAACTATGGCTACACCTTC. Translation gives CASSTLRGGVPNYGYTF. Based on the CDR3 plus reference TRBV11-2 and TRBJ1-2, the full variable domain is EAGVAQSPRYKIIEKRQSVAFWCNPISGHATLYWYQQILGQGPKLLIQFQNNGVVDDSQLPKDRFSAERLKGVDSTLKIQPAKLEDSAVYLCASSTLRGGVPNYGYTFGSGTRLTVV.

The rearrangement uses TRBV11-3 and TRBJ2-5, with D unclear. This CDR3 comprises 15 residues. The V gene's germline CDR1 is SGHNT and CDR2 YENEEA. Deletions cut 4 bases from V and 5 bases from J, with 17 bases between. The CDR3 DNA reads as TGTGCCAGCAGCTCTCGGCAGGAGCCGGGTGAGACCCAGTACTTC. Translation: CASSSRQEPGETQYF.

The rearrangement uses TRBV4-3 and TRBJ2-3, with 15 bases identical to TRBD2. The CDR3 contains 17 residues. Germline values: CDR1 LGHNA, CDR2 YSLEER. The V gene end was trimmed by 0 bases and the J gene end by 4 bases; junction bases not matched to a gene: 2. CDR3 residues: CASSQERTSGGADTQYF. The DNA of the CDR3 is TGCGCCAGCAGCCAAGAACGGACTAGCGGGGGGGCAGATACGCAGTATTTT.

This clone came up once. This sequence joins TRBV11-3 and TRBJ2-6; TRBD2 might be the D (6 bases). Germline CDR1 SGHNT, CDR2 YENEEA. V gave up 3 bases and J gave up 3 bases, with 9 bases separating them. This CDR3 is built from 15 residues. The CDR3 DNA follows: TGTGCCAGCAGCTTCGGAGGGAATGGGGCCAACGTCCTGACTTTC. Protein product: CASSFGGNGANVLTF.

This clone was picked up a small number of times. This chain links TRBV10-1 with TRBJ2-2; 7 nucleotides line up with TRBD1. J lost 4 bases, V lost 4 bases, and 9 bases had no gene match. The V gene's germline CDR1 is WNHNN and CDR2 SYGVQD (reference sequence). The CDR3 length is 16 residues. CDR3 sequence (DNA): TGCGCCAGCAGTGGCTGGGGCAGGGGGAGCACCGGGGAGCTGTTTTTT. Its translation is CASSGWGRGSTGELFF.

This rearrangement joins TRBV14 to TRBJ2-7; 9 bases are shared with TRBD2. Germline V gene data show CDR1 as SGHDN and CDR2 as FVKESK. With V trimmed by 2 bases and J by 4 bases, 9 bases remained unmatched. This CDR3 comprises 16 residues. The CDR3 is CASSQSGRKVYYEQYV. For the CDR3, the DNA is TGTGCCAGCAGCCAAAGCGGGAGGAAAGTTTATTACGAGCAGTACGTC.

CDR3 DNA: TGTGCCAGCAGTGGTTTGACAGGGCTCGAGCAGTACGTC. It yields the protein CASSGLTGLEQYV. The chain is built from TRBV25-1 and TRBJ2-7, with 7 bases that match TRBD1. The ends lost 4 bases at V and 6 bases at J; junction bases unmatched: 6. The CDR3 is made up of 13 amino acids. Germline V gene sequence: CDR1 MGHDK, CDR2 SYGVNS.

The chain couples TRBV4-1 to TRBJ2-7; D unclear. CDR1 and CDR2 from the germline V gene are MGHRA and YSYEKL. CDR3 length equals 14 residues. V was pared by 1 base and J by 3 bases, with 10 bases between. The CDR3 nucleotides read TGCGCCAGCAGCCAAGGGCCGGACGGCTACGAGCAGTACTTC. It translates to CASSQGPDGYEQYF.

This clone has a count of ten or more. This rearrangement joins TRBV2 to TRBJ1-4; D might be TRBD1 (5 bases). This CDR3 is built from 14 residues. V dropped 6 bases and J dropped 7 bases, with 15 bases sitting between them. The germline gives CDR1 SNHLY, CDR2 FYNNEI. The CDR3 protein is CASRKGMRGEKLFF. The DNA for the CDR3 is TGTGCCAGCAGAAAGGGGATGAGGGGTGAAAAACTGTTTTTT.

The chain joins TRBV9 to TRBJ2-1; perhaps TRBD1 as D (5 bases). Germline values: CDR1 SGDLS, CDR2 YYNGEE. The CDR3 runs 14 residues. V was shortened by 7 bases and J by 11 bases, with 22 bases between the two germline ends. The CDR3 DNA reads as TGTGCCAGCGGGGATGGAGACAGCGCCGATAAGCAGTTCTTC. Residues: CASGDGDSADKQFF.

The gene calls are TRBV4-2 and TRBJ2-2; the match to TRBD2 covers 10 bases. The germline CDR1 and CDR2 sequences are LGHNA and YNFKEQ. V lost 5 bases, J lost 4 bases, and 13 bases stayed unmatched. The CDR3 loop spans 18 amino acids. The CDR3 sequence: CASSLAASGSRVTGELFF. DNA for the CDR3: TGTGCCAGCAGCTTGGCGGCTAGCGGGAGTAGGGTCACCGGGGAGCTGTTTTTT.

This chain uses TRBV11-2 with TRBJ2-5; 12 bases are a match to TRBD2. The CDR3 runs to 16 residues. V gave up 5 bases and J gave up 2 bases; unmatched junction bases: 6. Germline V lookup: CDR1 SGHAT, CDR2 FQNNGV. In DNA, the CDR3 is TGTGCCAGCAGCATACTAGCGGGGGGTTATCAAGAGACCCAGTACTTC. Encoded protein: CASSILAGGYQETQYF.

The CDR3 DNA sequence: TGTGCCAGCAGCCCTAGACGGACTAGCGCCAGCAATGAGCAGTTCTTC. Translated, it gives CASSPRRTSASNEQFF. The chain recombines TRBV7-2 with TRBJ2-1; 9 nucleotides line up with TRBD2. From germline, CDR1 is SGHTA and CDR2 FQGNSA. With V trimmed by 5 bases and J by 6 bases, 11 bases remained unmatched. The length of the CDR3 is 16 residues.

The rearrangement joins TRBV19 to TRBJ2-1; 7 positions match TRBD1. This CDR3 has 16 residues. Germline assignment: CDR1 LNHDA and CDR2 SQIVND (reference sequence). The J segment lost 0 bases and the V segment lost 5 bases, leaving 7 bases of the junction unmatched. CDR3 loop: CASSVPTGNSYNEQFF. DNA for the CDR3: TGTGCCAGTAGTGTCCCGACAGGGAACTCCTACAATGAGCAGTTCTTC.

CDR3 amino acids: CASSLVGAYFF. CDR3 in DNA: TGTGCCAGCAGCTTAGTGGGTGCGTATTTCTTT. The chain has TRBV7-2 and TRBJ1-1, with D uncertain. This CDR3 has 11 amino acids. Germline CDR1 is SGHTA and CDR2 is FQGNSA. With 1 base removed from V and 13 bases from J, the gap between germline ends came to 10 bases. Full variable domain (outside the CDR3, taken from reference TRBV7-2 and TRBJ1-1): GAGVSQSPSNKVTEKGKDVELRCDPISGHTALYWYRQSLGQGLEFLIYFQGNSAPDKSGLPSDRFSAERTGGSVSTLTIQRTQQEDSAVYLCASSLVGAYFFGQGTRLTVV.

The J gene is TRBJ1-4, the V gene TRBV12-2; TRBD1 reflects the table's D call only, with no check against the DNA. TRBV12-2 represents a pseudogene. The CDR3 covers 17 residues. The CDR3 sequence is CASRLDRAGAANEKLFF. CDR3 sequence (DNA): TGTGCAAGTCGCTTGGACAGGGCGGGTGCGGCTAATGAAAAACTGTTTTTT.

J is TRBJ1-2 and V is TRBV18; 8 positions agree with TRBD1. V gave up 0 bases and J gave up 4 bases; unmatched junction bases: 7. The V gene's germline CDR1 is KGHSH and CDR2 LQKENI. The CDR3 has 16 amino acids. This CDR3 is CASSPPQGDIVYGYTF. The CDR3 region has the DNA TGTGCCAGCTCACCACCACAGGGGGATATTGTCTATGGCTACACCTTC.

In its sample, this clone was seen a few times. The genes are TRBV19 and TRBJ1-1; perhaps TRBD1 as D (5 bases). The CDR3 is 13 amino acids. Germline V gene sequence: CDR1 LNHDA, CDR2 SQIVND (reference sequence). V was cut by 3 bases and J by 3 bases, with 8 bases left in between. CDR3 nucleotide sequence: TGTGCCAGTAGTATCTTAGGGGACACTGAAGCTTTCTTT. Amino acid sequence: CASSILGDTEAFF.

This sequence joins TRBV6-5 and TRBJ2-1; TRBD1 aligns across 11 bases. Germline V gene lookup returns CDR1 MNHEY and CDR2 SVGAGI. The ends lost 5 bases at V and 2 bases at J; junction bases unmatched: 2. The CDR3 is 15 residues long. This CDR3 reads CASSPDRGPYNEQFF. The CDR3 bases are TGTGCCAGCAGTCCGGACAGGGGGCCCTACAATGAGCAGTTCTTC.

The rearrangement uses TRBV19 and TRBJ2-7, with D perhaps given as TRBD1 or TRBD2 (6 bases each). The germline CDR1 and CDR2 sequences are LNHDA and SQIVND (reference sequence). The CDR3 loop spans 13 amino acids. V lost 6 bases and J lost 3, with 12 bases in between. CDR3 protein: CASRRDTGYEQYV. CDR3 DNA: TGTGCCAGTAGGCGGGACACCGGCTACGAGCAGTACGTC.

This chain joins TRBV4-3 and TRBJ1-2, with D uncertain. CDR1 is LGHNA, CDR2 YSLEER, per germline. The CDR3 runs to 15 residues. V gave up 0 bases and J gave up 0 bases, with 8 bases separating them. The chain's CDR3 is CASSQEARSNYGYTF. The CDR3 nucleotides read TGCGCCAGCAGCCAAGAGGCAAGATCTAACTATGGCTACACCTTC.

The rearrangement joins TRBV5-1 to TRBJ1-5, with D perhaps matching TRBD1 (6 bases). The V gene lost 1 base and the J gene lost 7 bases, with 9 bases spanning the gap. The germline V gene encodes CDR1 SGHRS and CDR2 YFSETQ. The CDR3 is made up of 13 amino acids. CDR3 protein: CASSLQGKQPQHF. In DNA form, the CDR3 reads TGCGCCAGCAGCTTGCAGGGGAAACAGCCCCAGCATTTT. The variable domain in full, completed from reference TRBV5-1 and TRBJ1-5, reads KAGVTQTPRYLIKTRGQQVTLSCSPISGHRSVSWYQQTPGQGLQFLFEYFSETQRNKGNFPGRFSGRQFSNSRSEMNVSTLELGDSALYLCASSLQGKQPQHFGDGTRLSIL.

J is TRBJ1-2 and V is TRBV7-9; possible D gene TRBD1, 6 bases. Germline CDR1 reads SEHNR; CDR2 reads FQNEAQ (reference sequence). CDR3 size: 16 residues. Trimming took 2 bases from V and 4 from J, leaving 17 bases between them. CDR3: CASSLTATGSLYGYTF. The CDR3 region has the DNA TGTGCCAGCAGCTTAACTGCCACAGGGAGCCTCTATGGCTACACCTTC.

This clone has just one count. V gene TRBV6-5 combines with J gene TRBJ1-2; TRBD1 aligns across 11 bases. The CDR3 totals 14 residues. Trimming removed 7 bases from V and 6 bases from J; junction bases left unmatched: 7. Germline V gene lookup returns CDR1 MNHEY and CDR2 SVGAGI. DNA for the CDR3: TGTGCCAGCAAACGGGGACAGGGGGTAAATGGCTACACCTTC. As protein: CASKRGQGVNGYTF.

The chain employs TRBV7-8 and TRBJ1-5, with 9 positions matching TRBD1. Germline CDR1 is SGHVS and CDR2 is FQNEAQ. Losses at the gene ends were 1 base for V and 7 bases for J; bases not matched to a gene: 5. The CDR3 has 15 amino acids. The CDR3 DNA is TGTGCCAGCAGCTTAGGTAGGACAGGGGAACAGCCCCAGCATTTT. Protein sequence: CASSLGRTGEQPQHF.

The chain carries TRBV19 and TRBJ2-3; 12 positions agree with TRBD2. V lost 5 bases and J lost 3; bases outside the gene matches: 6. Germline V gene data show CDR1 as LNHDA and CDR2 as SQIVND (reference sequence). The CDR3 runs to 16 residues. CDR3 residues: CASSPQTSGGTDTQYF. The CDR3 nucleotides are TGTGCCAGTAGTCCTCAGACTAGCGGGGGTACAGATACGCAGTATTTT.

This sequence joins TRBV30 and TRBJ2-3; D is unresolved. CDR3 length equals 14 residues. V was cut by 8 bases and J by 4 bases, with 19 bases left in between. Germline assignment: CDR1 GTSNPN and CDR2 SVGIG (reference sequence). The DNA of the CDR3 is TGTGCCAGTTCGGGCCCCCCCAGACCAGATACGCAGTATTTT. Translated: CASSGPPRPDTQYF. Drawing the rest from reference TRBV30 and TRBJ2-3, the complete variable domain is SQTIHQWPATLVQPVGSPLSLECTVEGTSNPNLYWYRQAAGRGLQLLFYSVGIGQISSEVPQNLSASRPQDRQFILSSKKLLLSDSGFYLCASSGPPRPDTQYFGPGTRLTVL.

The CDR3 loop is CASSVYRDRGAQDGYTF. DNA for the CDR3: TGTGCCAGCAGTGTATACCGGGACAGGGGGGCCCAGGATGGCTACACCTTC. This sequence joins TRBV2 and TRBJ1-2; TRBD1 agrees at 11 bases. Trimming removed 4 bases from V and 6 bases from J; junction bases left unmatched: 13. The germline CDR1 and CDR2 sequences are SNHLY and FYNNEI. The length of the CDR3 is 17 residues.

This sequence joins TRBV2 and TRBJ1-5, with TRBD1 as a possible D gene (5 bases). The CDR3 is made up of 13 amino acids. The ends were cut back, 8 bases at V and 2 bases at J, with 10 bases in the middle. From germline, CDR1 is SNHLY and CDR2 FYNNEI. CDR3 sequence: CASRGNGNQPQHF. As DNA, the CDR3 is TGTGCCAGCCGGGGCAATGGCAATCAGCCCCAGCATTTT. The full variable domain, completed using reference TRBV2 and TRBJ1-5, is EPEVTQTPSHQVTQMGQEVILRCVPISNHLYFYWYRQILGQKVEFLVSFYNNEISEKSEIFDDQFSVERPDGSNFTLKIRSTKLEDSAMYFCASRGNGNQPQHFGDGTRLSIL.

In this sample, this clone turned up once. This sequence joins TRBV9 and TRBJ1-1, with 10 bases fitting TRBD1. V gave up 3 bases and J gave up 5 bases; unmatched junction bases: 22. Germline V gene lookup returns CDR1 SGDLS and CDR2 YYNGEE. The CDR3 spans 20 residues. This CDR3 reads CASSGVLGLTGGPSGTEAFF. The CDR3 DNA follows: TGTGCCAGCAGCGGCGTGTTGGGGTTGACAGGGGGCCCGTCTGGGACTGAAGCTTTCTTT.